This entry is about one T cell receptor (beta chain). Its antigen remains unknown. This entry belongs to a study of cytomegalovirus exposure and HLA in healthy donors. Overall study context: Samples from HLA-typed donors yielded approximately 80 million unique TCRs in an early data release.

13 Jbeta primers and 60 Vbeta primers were used for the PCR. The assay was immunoSEQ multiplex PCR, and TCRdb's table has in-frame clones only and misses some. The sample yields over 150,000 clones, just under 85% seen once. Findings of the study overall: Researchers catalogued about 150 TCR beta chains as cytomegalovirus-associated. Later analysis identified about 15,000 TCR beta sequences associated with HLA alleles, using a false discovery rate threshold of 0.05.

The germline gives CDR1 MGHRA, CDR2 YSYEKL. The length of the CDR3 is 15 residues. V dropped 3 bases and J dropped 3; count of bases not matched to a gene: 6. The sequence was collected from a girl under 18 in good health and CMV-seropositive. The chain uses TRBV4-1 and TRBJ2-7, with 9 nucleotides matching TRBD1. The sequencing input was PBMCs. The CDR3 sequence: CASSQRTGDFYEQYF. CDR3 coding DNA: TGCGCCAGCAGCCAGAGGACAGGGGATTTCTACGAGCAGTACTTC.